The next 25 T cell receptor beta chains were all read from a single sample in a study of regulatory T cells in long-lasting Graves disease. Stated time point: newly diagnosed GD, antithyroid drugs for less than 3 months. There was RNA extracted from PBMCs, and the TCR library was made from it. Assembly of TCR beta libraries relied on iRepertoire HTBI primers together with Arm-PCR of CDR3 regions. Each CDR3 protein is one row after TCRdb ran MiXCR on the multiplex PCR reads. The data hold 500,000 to 700,000 distinct CDR3 sequences, with approximately 15% observed a single time. This same sample was also taken into another study, of T cells in Graves' hyperthyroidism and ophthalmopathy.

The source material was peripheral blood mononuclear cells (PBMCs), sampled at new diagnosis, from a patient treated with antithyroid drugs. All receptors derive from a woman in her thirties with Graves disease.

The sample holds many counts of this clonotype. This chain connects TRBV20-1 to TRBJ2-1; no definite D call. CDR1 and CDR2 (germline): DFQATT, SNEGSKA (reference sequence). Deletions cut 0 bases from V and 4 bases from J, with 7 bases between. CDR3 size: 13 residues. The CDR3 region is CSARDGVYNEQFF. The DNA of the CDR3 is TGCAGTGCTAGAGATGGAGTGTACAATGAGCAGTTCTTC.

V gene TRBV12-5 combines with J gene TRBJ1-2, with D possibly being TRBD1 (6 bases). Per the germline V gene, CDR1 is LGHNT and CDR2 is FRNRAP. There are 14 residues in the CDR3. Trimming left V 0 bases short and J 8 bases short, with 13 bases between. For the CDR3, the DNA is TGTGCTAGTGGTTTGGTACCGGGGGGCGGCGGCTACACCTTC. Translated: CASGLVPGGGGYTF.

At least ten counts were recorded for this clonotype. The junction does not match germline at one end; this may be a read error. The chain recombines TRBV7-9 with TRBJ2-7; TRBD1 is a possible D gene (5 bases). The germline CDR1 and CDR2 sequences are SEHNR and FQNEAQ (reference sequence). CDR3 size: 12 residues. The CDR3 DNA is TGTGCCAGCAGCTTAGAAGCCAGGGCCCTAAACTTC. As protein: CASSLEARALNF.

The chain employs TRBV20-1 and TRBJ2-7; TRBD1 might be the D (6 bases). Germline V CDR1 and CDR2: DFQATT, SNEGSKA (reference sequence). V dropped 2 bases and J dropped 7 bases, with 9 bases sitting between them. This CDR3 spans 11 amino acids. The chain's CDR3 is CSARLGAEQYF. The CDR3 nucleotides are TGCAGTGCTAGATTGGGGGCTGAGCAGTACTTC.

This sequence joins TRBV5-4 and TRBJ2-1, with 10 nucleotides matching TRBD2. The CDR3 totals 15 residues. With 6 bases clipped from V and 8 bases from J, the junction kept 11 bases outside the gene matches. The V gene's germline CDR1 is SGHNT and CDR2 YYREEE (reference sequence). CDR3: CASTMEASGSHEQFF. The DNA for the CDR3 is TGTGCCAGCACCATGGAGGCTAGCGGGAGCCATGAGCAGTTCTTC.

The table lists this clonotype with many counts. V usage is TRBV29-1 and J usage is TRBJ2-7, with D perhaps assigned TRBD1 or TRBD2 (5 bases each). Trimming removed 5 bases from V and 2 bases from J, with 19 bases in between. Germline V lookup: CDR1 SQVTM, CDR2 ANQGSEA. This CDR3 has 15 amino acids. The CDR3 region has the DNA TGCAGCGTTCGTTCCGGGGCTAGTCCTGCCTACGAGCAGTACTTC. As protein: CSVRSGASPAYEQYF.

This clonotype was recorded many times. This chain connects TRBV7-2 to TRBJ2-3; D is unclear. Germline CDR1 and CDR2: SGHTA and FQGNSA. The CDR3 sequence is 13 residues long. V was shortened by 6 bases and J by 5 bases, with 12 bases between the two germline ends. DNA of the CDR3: TGTGCCAGCAGGTTGGCAATGGTAGATACGCAGTATTTT. Its protein product is CASRLAMVDTQYF.

This clonotype was seen repeatedly, ten times or more. This rearrangement joins TRBV28 to TRBJ2-7, with 7 bases lining up with TRBD2. With 7 bases clipped from V and 7 bases from J, the junction kept 10 bases outside the gene matches. Germline V CDR1 and CDR2: MDHEN, SYDVKM. There are 13 residues in the CDR3. Here the CDR3 reads CASMGGGLEEQYF. The DNA for the CDR3 is TGTGCCAGCATGGGGGGGGGATTGGAGGAGCAGTACTTC.

This clonotype appeared a few times. The V and J genes are TRBV9 and TRBJ2-5, with TRBD2 matching over 8 bases. The germline V gene has CDR1 SGDLS and CDR2 YYNGEE. The CDR3 extends over 16 amino acids. J gave up 5 bases and V 0 bases, and 9 bases lay outside the gene matches. The CDR3 DNA follows: TGTGCCAGCAGCGTAGAGCCAGCGGGAGTTAAGGAGACCCAGTACTTC. Translation gives CASSVEPAGVKETQYF.

The J gene is TRBJ2-3, the V gene TRBV29-1; 12 bases map to TRBD2. CDR1 is SQVTM and CDR2 is ANQGSEA in the germline V gene. The CDR3 totals 16 residues. The V and J ends lost 0 bases and 3 bases, in that order; junction bases with no gene match: 4. Written as DNA, the CDR3 is TGCAGCGTTGAAGATCTAGCGGGAGGGGGAACAGATACGCAGTATTTT. This translates into CSVEDLAGGGTDTQYF.

This clonotype was seen only a few times. CDR3 residues: CASSRGGATYNEQFF. DNA for the CDR3: TGTGCCAGCAGTCGGGGCGGGGCGACCTACAATGAGCAGTTCTTC. The V call is TRBV7-9, the J call TRBJ2-1, with D possibly being TRBD2 (6 bases). CDR3 size: 15 residues. The germline CDR1 and CDR2 sequences are SEHNR and FQNEAQ (reference sequence). Trimming removed 6 bases at V and 2 bases at J, with 14 bases between.

This clonotype was counted a single time. This sequence joins TRBV18 and TRBJ2-2; perhaps TRBD2 as D (6 bases). Germline V gene sequence: CDR1 KGHSH, CDR2 LQKENI. V gave up 3 bases and J gave up 3 bases, with 11 bases separating them. The CDR3 consists of 15 residues. This CDR3 is CASSPLPGDTGELFF. Written as DNA, the CDR3 is TGTGCCAGCTCACCTCTCCCGGGAGACACCGGGGAGCTGTTTTTT.

Comments on this clonotype: This may come from a read error, since a much larger clone is one base off. V and J are TRBV7-9 and TRBJ2-1; no reliable D call. The CDR3 runs 11 residues. CDR1 and CDR2 from the germline V gene are SEHNR and FQNEAQ (reference sequence). Trimming shortened V by 5 bases and J by 5 bases, and 4 bases separated the two germline ends. CDR3 residues: CASSHDNEQFF. Written as DNA, the CDR3 is TGTGCCAGCAGCCACGACAATGAGCAGTTCTTC.

This clonotype was counted ten times or more. The rearrangement joins TRBV20-1 to TRBJ1-1, with D possibly matching TRBD1 (5 bases). The germline V gene encodes CDR1 DFQATT and CDR2 SNEGSKA (reference sequence). V lost 6 bases and J lost 4, with 15 bases in between. The CDR3 is made up of 13 amino acids. Written as DNA, the CDR3 is TGCAGTGCCATCGGGGGATTAGGCACTGAAGCTTTCTTT. Translating gives CSAIGGLGTEAFF.

This clonotype came up a few times. CDR3 loop: CSVELVQRELLSEQFF. CDR3 nucleotide sequence: TGCAGCGTTGAATTAGTGCAGCGGGAGCTATTGTCTGAGCAGTTCTTC. V gene TRBV29-1 combines with J gene TRBJ2-1, with 8 bases fitting TRBD2. Germline CDR1 and CDR2: SQVTM and ANQGSEA. The V gene end was trimmed by 2 bases and the J gene end by 9 bases; junction bases not matched to a gene: 15. CDR3 size: 16 residues.

This clonotype has more than one count but fewer than ten. The gene calls are TRBV3-1 and TRBJ1-5, with a tentative D call TRBD1 (6 bases). Germline lookup yields CDR1 LGHDT and CDR2 YNNKEL (reference sequence). The CDR3 is made up of 14 amino acids. The V end was cut by 4 bases, the J end by 4 bases, with 11 bases between. CDR3 nucleotides: TGTGCCAGCAGCCGGGACACCGCGAATCAGCCCCAGCATTTT. Its protein is CASSRDTANQPQHF.

This clonotype was recorded a few times. The chain is built from TRBV18 and TRBJ2-1; 14 bases align to TRBD2. J was trimmed by 10 bases and V by 0 bases; bases with no gene match: 5. CDR3 length: 16 residues. Germline-derived CDR1 and CDR2 are KGHSH and LQKENI. The CDR3: CASSPPGLAGVSEQFF. In DNA form, the CDR3 reads TGTGCCAGCTCACCACCGGGACTAGCGGGGGTTTCGGAGCAGTTCTTC.

This clonotype came up a few times. The rearrangement joins TRBV18 to TRBJ1-5; D call uncertain. This CDR3 spans 14 amino acids. Deletions cut 0 bases from V and 4 bases from J, with 7 bases between. The germline gives CDR1 KGHSH, CDR2 LQKENI. CDR3 bases: TGTGCCAGCTCACCACCGTCCCCAAATCAGCCCCAGCATTTT. Protein sequence: CASSPPSPNQPQHF.

This clonotype was detected only a few times. Because it lacks the conserved phenylalanine or tryptophan at the end, this CDR3 is likely a read error. The CDR3 DNA is TGCAGTGCTAGAGCGACCTACAATGAGCAGTTCCTC. It yields the protein CSARATYNEQFL. This rearrangement joins TRBV20-1 to TRBJ2-1; D not certain. Deletions cut 1 base from V and 2 bases from J, with 3 bases between. Per the germline V gene, CDR1 is DFQATT and CDR2 is SNEGSKA (reference sequence). This CDR3 has 12 residues.

The gene calls are TRBV5-1 and TRBJ2-6; D is perhaps TRBD2 (6 bases). Germline CDR1 SGHRS, CDR2 YFSETQ. V dropped 3 bases and J dropped 2 bases, with 12 bases sitting between them. The CDR3 spans 16 residues. The CDR3: CASSYSGDAGANVLTF. CDR3 nucleotides: TGCGCCAGCAGCTACTCGGGGGACGCTGGGGCCAACGTCCTGACTTTC.

This clonotype was observed a few times. Being one base from a much bigger clone, this may be a read error. This chain joins TRBV11-2 and TRBJ2-1; D is unresolved. The V gene lost 7 bases and the J gene lost 8 bases, with 15 bases spanning the gap. CDR1 SGHAT and CDR2 FQNNGV come from the germline V gene. The CDR3 totals 13 residues. This CDR3 reads CASNVTFSYEQFF. The CDR3 DNA follows: TGTGCCAGCAACGTTACGTTCAGCTATGAGCAGTTCTTC.

This clonotype came up many times. This chain joins TRBV7-9 and TRBJ2-3; no reliable D call. Germline lookup yields CDR1 SEHNR and CDR2 FQNEAQ (reference sequence). Trimming cost V 5 bases and J 6 bases, with 9 bases left between them. The CDR3 loop spans 12 amino acids. The CDR3 loop reads CASSPTVDTQYF. In DNA form, the CDR3 reads TGTGCCAGCAGCCCCACCGTGGATACGCAGTATTTT.

This clonotype has a count of ten or more. This sequence joins TRBV27 and TRBJ1-2; tentative D call: TRBD1 (5 bases). The CDR3 covers 16 residues. Germline V gene sequence: CDR1 MNHEY, CDR2 SMNVEV (reference sequence). V lost 0 bases and J lost 4, with 15 bases in between. The CDR3 sequence is CASSLSIGRALYGYTF. The CDR3 DNA is TGTGCCAGCAGTTTATCGATCGGCAGGGCCCTCTATGGCTACACCTTC.

This clonotype showed up just a few times. A read error is possible here, since a much larger clone lies one base away. This rearrangement joins TRBV30 to TRBJ2-5, with D unresolved. From germline, CDR1 is GTSNPN and CDR2 SVGIG (reference sequence). CDR3 size: 12 residues. The DNA for the CDR3 is TGTGCCTGGAGCCAGCAGCAAGGGACCCAGTACTTC. Translating it yields CAWSQQQGTQYF.

In the case of this clonotype: A much larger clone is a single base away; this may be a read error. The CDR3 is CAISPFTGVEAFF. The DNA for the CDR3 is TGTGCCATCAGCCCCTTTACAGGGGTTGAAGCTTTCTTT. The V call is TRBV3-1, the J call TRBJ1-1, with 7 bases matching TRBD1. The CDR3 is made up of 13 amino acids. Germline V gene lookup returns CDR1 LGHDT and CDR2 YNNKEL (reference sequence).